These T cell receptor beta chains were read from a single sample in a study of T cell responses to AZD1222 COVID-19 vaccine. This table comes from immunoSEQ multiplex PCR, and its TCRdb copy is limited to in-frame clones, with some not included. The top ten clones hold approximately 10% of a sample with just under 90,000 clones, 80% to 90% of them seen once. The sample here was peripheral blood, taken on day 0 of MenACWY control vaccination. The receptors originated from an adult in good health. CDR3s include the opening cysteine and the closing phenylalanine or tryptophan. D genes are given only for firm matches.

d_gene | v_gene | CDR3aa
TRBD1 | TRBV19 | CASSPNLRDRPNQPQHF
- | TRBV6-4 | CASSPGGHEQFF
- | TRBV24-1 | CATSEGGRDQPQHF
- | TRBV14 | CASSQDRFPMNEQFF
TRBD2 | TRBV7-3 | CASSPRLAGNNEQFF
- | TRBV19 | CASSIGRQETQYF
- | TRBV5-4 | CASSLGTAPRETQYF
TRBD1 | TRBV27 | CASSLIRTGGTDTQYF
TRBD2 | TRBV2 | CASSGRRAGVDSGANVLTF
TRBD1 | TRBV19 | CASSSGTGNTEAFF
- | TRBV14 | CASSQDTRGNEQFF
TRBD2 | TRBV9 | CASSVGLAGGGTDTQYF
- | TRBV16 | CASSQGGQVNYGYTF
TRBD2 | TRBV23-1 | CASSQAPGGWHEQYF
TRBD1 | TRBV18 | CASSPIGTGPFGNTIYF
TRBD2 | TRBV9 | CASSLGGALEYNEQFF
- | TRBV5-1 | CASSLETGSGNTIYF
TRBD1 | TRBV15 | CATSTTGQGFYGYTF
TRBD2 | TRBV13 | CASSLGTSGSTDTQYF
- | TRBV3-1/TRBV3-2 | CASSPRRGRATDTQYF
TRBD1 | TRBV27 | CASSPRGIASTDTQYF
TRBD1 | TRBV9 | CASSTGTGNTEAFF
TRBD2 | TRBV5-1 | CASSLEASGGTDTQYF
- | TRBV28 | CASSQRTNYGYTF
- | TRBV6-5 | CASSRQQTNEKLFF
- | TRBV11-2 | CASSFDTSGNEKLFF
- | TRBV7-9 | CASSYWDRTDTQYF
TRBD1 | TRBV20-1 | CSASSFRDSMNTEAFF
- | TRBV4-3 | CASSQDRRMGGYTF
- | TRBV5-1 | CASSLGASDSYNEQFF
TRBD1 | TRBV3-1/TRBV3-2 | CASSPSPGGDYGYTF
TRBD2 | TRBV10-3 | CAISELLGAGGNEQFF
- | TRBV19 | CASSTTGSYNSPLHF
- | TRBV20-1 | CSASSSQGLTEAFF
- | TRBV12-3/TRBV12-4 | CASSLTVNTEAFF
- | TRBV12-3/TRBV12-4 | CASSSLRQETQYF
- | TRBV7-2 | CASSLAGATGEQFF
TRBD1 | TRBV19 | CASKALATGGTEAFF
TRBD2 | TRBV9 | CASSAYGSGAGELFF
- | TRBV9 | CASSVEQTGIGGYTF
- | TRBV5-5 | CASSLGDWGGGSQPQHF